The clone carrying this TCR beta chain was seen just once. What it binds is not known. The investigators amplified TCR beta CDR3 regions from RNA transcripts. With the HTBI primer set, the TCR CDR3 went through a first round of RT-PCR. From the multiplex PCR reads, TCRdb called clonotypes with MiXCR, one entry per CDR3 protein. The table records hundreds of thousands of distinct CDR3 sequences, roughly 15% of them present only once. The source of the sample is a study of T cells in Graves' hyperthyroidism and ophthalmopathy. Graves' hyperthyroidism was deemed stable absent ophthalmopathy progression within 18 months. Study results and caveats: The model foresaw ophthalmopathy a median approximately 6.3 months prior to onset.

The CDR3 has 14 amino acids. Trimming left V 2 bases short and J 4 bases short, with 10 bases between. From germline, CDR1 is SGDLS and CDR2 YYNGEE. This receptor was identified in a woman aged 30 to 39 with Graves' hyperthyroidism. Sequences were obtained from blood. V is TRBV9 and J is TRBJ2-1, with a tentative D call TRBD2 (6 bases). CDR3: CASSVAGTYNEQFF. The CDR3 region has the DNA TGTGCCAGCAGCGTTGCCGGGACTTACAATGAGCAGTTCTTC. The full variable domain, completed using reference TRBV9 and TRBJ2-1, is DSGVTQTPKHLITATGQRVTLRCSPRSGDLSVYWYQQSLDQGLQFLIQYYNGEERAKGNILERFSAQQFPDLHSELNLSSLELGDSALYFCASSVAGTYNEQFFGPGTRLTVL.